This record concerns one T cell receptor (beta chain) sequence. Its antigen is not identified. The data belong to a study of T cell responses to AZD1222 COVID-19 vaccine. Profiled with immunoSEQ multiplex PCR; TCRdb holds only in-frame clones, not every one. Found here are more than 120,000 clones, 92% of them singletons; the top ten hold roughly 10%. General study points: Donors in the cohort were predominantly white British and more often female, and clonal diversity was possibly underestimated.

Trimming took off 4 bases at V and 4 bases at J, with 18 bases between the two ends. Germline assignment: CDR1 SGHRS and CDR2 YFSETQ. The CDR3 contains 16 residues. This rearrangement joins TRBV5-1 to TRBJ2-1; no reliable D call. The clonotype originates from an adult who received the AZD1222 COVID-19 vaccine. The source was peripheral blood, collected 28 days after the second AZD1222 dose. DNA of the CDR3: TGCGCCAGCAGCCCCGCGGTGAACCTCGGGTACAATGAGCAGTTCTTC. This codes for CASSPAVNLGYNEQFF.